Presented here are 6 T cell receptor beta chains from one specimen sequenced in a study of cytomegalovirus exposure and HLA in healthy donors. PCR involved 60 Vbeta and 13 Jbeta primers. Libraries were prepared by immunoSEQ multiplex PCR; TCRdb keeps only in-frame clonotypes and omits some of them. The table shows roughly 140,000 clones, with around 80% occurring only once. What was sequenced was PBMCs. The receptors stem from a man in his forties in good health and CMV-seropositive.

The rearrangement joins TRBV10-1 to TRBJ1-1, with 7 bases lining up with TRBD1. The CDR3 length is 13 residues. The trim removed 4 bases at V and 6 bases at J, leaving 5 bases unmatched. Germline V gene data show CDR1 as WNHNN and CDR2 as SYGVQD (reference sequence). CDR3 residues: CASSATGRPEAFF. As DNA, the CDR3 is TGCGCCAGCAGTGCGACAGGGAGGCCTGAAGCTTTCTTT.

This chain joins TRBV18 and TRBJ2-3; 8 bases are a match to TRBD2. V gave up 3 bases and J gave up 3 bases; unmatched junction bases: 8. The CDR3 is 16 residues long. The germline CDR1 and CDR2 sequences are KGHSH and LQKENI. The CDR3 here is CASSPTSGGGTDTQYF. CDR3 coding DNA: TGTGCCAGCTCACCCACTAGCGGCGGTGGGACAGATACGCAGTATTTT. The whole variable domain, remainder taken from reference TRBV18 and TRBJ2-3, is NAGVMQNPRHLVRRRGQEARLRCSPMKGHSHVYWYRQLPEEGLKFMVYLQKENIIDESGMPKERFSAEFPKEGPSILRIQQVVRGDSAAYFCASSPTSGGGTDTQYFGPGTRLTVL.

V and J are TRBV2 and TRBJ1-2, with a weak D call TRBD1 (6 bases). Germline lookup yields CDR1 SNHLY and CDR2 FYNNEI. Trimming removed 3 bases at V and 6 bases at J, with 11 bases between. The length of the CDR3 is 13 residues. As DNA, the CDR3 is TGTGCCAGCAGTGAGGTCAGGGGCGATGGCTACACCTTC. It codes for CASSEVRGDGYTF.

To note about this clone: The conserved closing phenylalanine or tryptophan is absent in this CDR3, likely reflecting a read error. The DNA is left out, because the CDR3 cannot be placed on it with certainty; the CDR3 is given as TCRdb lists it. CDR3 region: CASIRKDGG. The chain employs TRBV2 and TRBJ1-2. In germline, CDR1 is SNHLY, CDR2 FYNNEI. The CDR3 adds up to 9 amino acids, both ends counted.

The chain joins TRBV7-9 to TRBJ2-1; D possibly corresponds to TRBD1 (5 bases). This CDR3 has 13 residues. CDR1 is SEHNR, CDR2 FQNEAQ, per germline (reference sequence). Trimming took off 1 base at V and 4 bases at J, with 5 bases between the two ends. The CDR3 spells CASSLGQYNEQFF. The CDR3 DNA reads TGTGCCAGCAGCTTAGGACAGTACAATGAGCAGTTCTTC.

The chain uses TRBV18 and TRBJ2-5; the match to TRBD1 covers 10 bases. Germline V gene data show CDR1 as KGHSH and CDR2 as LQKENI. V shed 5 bases, J shed 5 bases, and the junction held 2 bases outside the gene matches. The CDR3 is 13 amino acids. As DNA, the CDR3 is TGTGCCAGCTCAAGGGACAGGGGCGAGACCCAGTACTTC. This gives the protein CASSRDRGETQYF.